This T cell receptor (beta chain) was recorded in a study of T cell responses to AZD1222 COVID-19 vaccine. Sequencing was performed with immunoSEQ multiplex PCR; in TCRdb, only in-frame clones are kept and a portion is missing. The repertoire holds tens of thousands of clones, with 90% as singletons. General study results and limits: Nearly half of spike-specific TCRs reportedly target variant regions that are unmutated in the B.1.351 and B.1.1.7 variants. Spike was spanned by vaccine-associated CD4 TCRs, which were dominant at 160-218 and 743-854.

V was trimmed by 3 bases and J by 7 bases, leaving 16 bases between them. CDR1 and CDR2 from the germline V gene are LNHDA and SQIVND (reference sequence). The CDR3 totals 15 residues. As to this clone: Antigen: not known.

The material sequenced was peripheral blood, taken 28 days after the second AZD1222 dose. V is TRBV19 and J is TRBJ2-1; D possibly corresponds to TRBD2 (5 bases). The sequence came from an adult who received the AZD1222 COVID-19 vaccine. The CDR3 protein is CASSIGRAAGNEQFF. The CDR3 nucleotides are TGTGCCAGTAGTATCGGGCGGGCCGCCGGGAATGAGCAGTTCTTC.